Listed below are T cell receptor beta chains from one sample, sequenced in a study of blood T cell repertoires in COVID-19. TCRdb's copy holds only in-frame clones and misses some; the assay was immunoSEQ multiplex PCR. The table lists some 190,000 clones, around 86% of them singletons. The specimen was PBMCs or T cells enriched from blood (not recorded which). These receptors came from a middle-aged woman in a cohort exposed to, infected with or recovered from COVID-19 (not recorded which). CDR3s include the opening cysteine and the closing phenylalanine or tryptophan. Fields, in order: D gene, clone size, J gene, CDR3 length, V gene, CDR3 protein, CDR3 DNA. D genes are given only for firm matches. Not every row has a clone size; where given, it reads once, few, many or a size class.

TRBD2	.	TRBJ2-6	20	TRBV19	CASRVTGGWRVVPGANVLTF	TGTGCCAGTAGAGTGACCGGGGGGTGGCGCGTAGTCCCTGGGGCCAACGTCCTGACTTTC
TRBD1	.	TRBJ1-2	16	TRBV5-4	CASSYTPGQGIYGYTF	TGTGCCAGCAGCTATACCCCGGGACAGGGGATCTATGGCTACACCTTC
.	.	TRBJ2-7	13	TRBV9	CASNQGNSYEQYF	TGTGCCAGCAATCAGGGGAATTCTTACGAGCAGTACTTC
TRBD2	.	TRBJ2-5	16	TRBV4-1	CASSQATTSGQETQYF	TGCGCCAGCAGCCAAGCAACGACTAGCGGCCAAGAGACCCAGTACTTC
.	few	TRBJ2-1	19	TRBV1	CTSSRTSGRAGDSYNEQFF	TGCACCAGCAGCCGGACTAGCGGGAGGGCCGGGGACTCCTACAATGAGCAGTTCTTC
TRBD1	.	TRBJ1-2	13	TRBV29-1	CSVRQGAGYGYTF	TGCAGCGTCCGACAGGGGGCTGGATATGGCTACACCTTC
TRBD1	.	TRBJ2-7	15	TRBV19	CASSWSTGASYEQYF	TGTGCCAGCTCGTGGTCGACAGGGGCTTCCTACGAGCAGTACTTC
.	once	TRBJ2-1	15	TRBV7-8	CASSPAGTPPGSGFF	TGTGCCAGCAGCCCCGCAGGGACTCCGCCCGGGAGTGGGTTCTTC
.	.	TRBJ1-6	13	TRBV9	CASSVGRASPLHF	TGTGCCAGCAGCGTAGGCAGGGCTTCACCCCTCCACTTT
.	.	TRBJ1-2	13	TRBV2	CASRGTGNYGYTF	TGTGCCAGCAGAGGTACAGGGAACTATGGCTACACCTTC
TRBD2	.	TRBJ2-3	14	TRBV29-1	CSVVGLAGSDTQYF	TGCAGCGTTGTAGGCCTAGCGGGGAGCGATACGCAGTATTTT
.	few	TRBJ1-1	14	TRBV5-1	CASSFSGGGTEAFF	TGCGCCAGCAGCTTTTCGGGGGGTGGCACTGAAGCTTTCTTT
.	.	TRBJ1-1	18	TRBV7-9	CASSPGSGNVLMNTEAFF	TGTGCCAGCAGCCCCGGCTCAGGAAACGTGCTTATGAACACTGAAGCTTTCTTT
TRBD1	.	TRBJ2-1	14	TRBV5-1	CASSTRTGNNEQFF	TGCGCCAGCAGCACTAGGACAGGGAACAATGAGCAGTTCTTC
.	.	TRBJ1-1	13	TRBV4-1	CASSQAGEAEAFF	TGCGCCAGCAGCCAAGCGGGGGAGGCTGAAGCTTTCTTT
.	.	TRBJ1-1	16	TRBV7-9	CASSLDPHNANTEAFF	TGTGCCAGCAGCTTAGACCCACACAACGCGAACACTGAAGCTTTCTTT
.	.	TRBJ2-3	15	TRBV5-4	CASSSRGAPSDTQYF	TGTGCCAGCAGCTCTCGGGGGGCCCCGTCAGATACGCAGTATTTT
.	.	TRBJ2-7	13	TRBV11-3	CASSFGGSRRRYF	TGTGCCAGCAGCTTTGGAGGGAGTCGGCGTAGATACTTC
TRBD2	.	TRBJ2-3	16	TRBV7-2	CASSLVGTSGSDTQYF	TGTGCCAGCAGCTTAGTGGGGACTAGCGGGAGTGATACGCAGTATTTT
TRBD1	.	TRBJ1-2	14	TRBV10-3	CAINGEEGADGYTF	TGTGCCATCAATGGGGAGGAGGGGGCGGATGGCTACACCTTC
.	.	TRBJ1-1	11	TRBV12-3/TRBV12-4	CASRENTEAFF	TGTGCCAGTCGAGAGAACACTGAAGCTTTCTTT
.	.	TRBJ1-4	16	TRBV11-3	CASRSTTGEDWEKLFF	TGTGCCAGCAGATCGACTACGGGGGAGGATTGGGAAAAACTGTTTTTT
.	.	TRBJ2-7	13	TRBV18	CASSQAGPYEQYF	TGTGCCAGCTCACAAGCAGGGCCCTACGAGCAGTACTTC
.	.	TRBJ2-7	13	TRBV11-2	CASSLSSAYEQYF	TGTGCCAGCAGCTTATCCTCGGCCTACGAGCAGTACTTC
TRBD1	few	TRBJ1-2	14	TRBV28	CASRQQGDNYGYTF	TGTGCCAGCAGACAGCAGGGGGATAACTATGGCTACACCTTC
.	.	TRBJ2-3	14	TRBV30	CAWSVKWATDTQYF	TGTGCCTGGAGTGTAAAATGGGCCACAGATACGCAGTATTTT
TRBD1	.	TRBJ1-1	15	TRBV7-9	CASRNWDRSFGKAFF	TGTGCCAGCAGAAATTGGGACAGGTCATTCGGGAAAGCTTTCTTT
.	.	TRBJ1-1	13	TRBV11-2	CASSPPFSTEAFF	TGTGCCAGCAGCCCCCCGTTCAGCACTGAAGCTTTCTTT
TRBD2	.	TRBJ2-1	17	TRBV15	CATSSSGQGLAGDEQFF	TGTGCCACCAGCAGTAGTGGACAGGGACTAGCGGGCGATGAGCAGTTCTTC
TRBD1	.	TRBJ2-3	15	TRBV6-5	CASSYQDRVADTQYF	TGTGCCAGCAGTTATCAGGACAGGGTAGCAGATACGCAGTATTTT
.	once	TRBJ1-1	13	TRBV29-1	CSARDTRNTEAFF	TGCAGCGCGCGGGACACCCGGAACACTGAAGCTTTCTTT
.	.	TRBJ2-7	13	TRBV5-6	CASSLGTGSEQYF	TGTGCCAGCAGCTTGGGTACGGGGAGCGAGCAGTACTTC
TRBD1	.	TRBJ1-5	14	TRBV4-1	CASSLRQGSQPQHF	TGCGCCAGCAGCCTCCGACAGGGTTCTCAGCCCCAGCATTTT
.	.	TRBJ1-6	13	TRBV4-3	CASSQDRNSPLHF	TGCGCCAGCAGCCAAGACAGGAATTCACCCCTCCACTTT
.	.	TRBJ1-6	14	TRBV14	CASSPGNRNSPLHF	TGTGCCAGCAGCCCCGGGAATCGGAATTCACCCCTCCACTTT
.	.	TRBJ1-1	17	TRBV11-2	CASSRNPIGGAGTEAFF	TGTGCCAGCAGCCGCAATCCCATAGGAGGGGCAGGGACTGAAGCTTTCTTT
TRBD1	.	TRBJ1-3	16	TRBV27	CASSIRQGYSGNTIYF	TGTGCCAGCAGTATAAGACAGGGGTACTCTGGAAACACCATATATTTT
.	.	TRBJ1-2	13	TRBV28	CASTLQGQLGYTF	TGTGCCAGCACTTTACAAGGACAACTTGGCTACACCTTC
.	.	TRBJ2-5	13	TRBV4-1	CASSQGVQETQYF	TGCGCCAGCAGCCAAGGAGTACAAGAGACCCAGTACTTC